The clone carrying this T cell receptor beta chain was observed a single time. Generated by immunoSEQ multiplex PCR, the TCRdb table keeps only in-frame clones and is missing some. The sample includes around 92,000 clones, about 87% of them seen just once. The CDR3 contains 13 residues. Germline CDR1 and CDR2: PRHDT and FYEKMQ (reference sequence). The ends were cut back, 5 bases at V and 7 bases at J, with 13 bases in the middle. The data were obtained in a study of a mutant IDH1 vaccine in newly diagnosed glioma. Sample time point: baseline, week 1 (first vaccination visit). Sample treatment: pre-vaccination baseline after standard-of-care therapy.

This receptor was obtained from a woman in her forties or fifties with glioma. The sample was PBMCs, taken from a glioma patient treated with radiotherapy, temozolomide or both. The chain uses TRBV13 and TRBJ2-3; weak D call: TRBD2 (6 bases). CDR3 protein: CASSPGTSYTQYF. The CDR3, as DNA: TGTGCCAGCAGCCCCGGGACTTCTTATACGCAGTATTTT.